The source of this TCR beta chain is a study of T cell repertoires in cytomegalovirus infection. Study details: An indication of both CMV infection and matching HLA type came from public TCR beta signatures.

Per the germline V gene, CDR1 is SGHVS and CDR2 is FNYEAQ. The V end lost 2 bases, the J end lost 0 bases, and 8 bases lay between the germline ends. The CDR3 runs 15 residues. TCRdb itself ran the reads through MiXCR, one entry per CDR3 protein. The table shows 150,000 or so distinct CDR3 sequences, with roughly 15% occurring only once. Sequencing was carried out using CD8+ T cells from PBMCs. The V call is TRBV7-6, the J call TRBJ1-3, with a weak D call TRBD1 (5 bases). This clonotype was sampled from a human donor in good health (CMV status not recorded). Some clones in this sample may be carry-over from other donors' samples. The CDR3 loop is CASSLRDASGNTIYF. CDR3 DNA sequence: TGTGCCAGCAGCTTAAGGGACGCCTCTGGAAACACCATATATTTT.